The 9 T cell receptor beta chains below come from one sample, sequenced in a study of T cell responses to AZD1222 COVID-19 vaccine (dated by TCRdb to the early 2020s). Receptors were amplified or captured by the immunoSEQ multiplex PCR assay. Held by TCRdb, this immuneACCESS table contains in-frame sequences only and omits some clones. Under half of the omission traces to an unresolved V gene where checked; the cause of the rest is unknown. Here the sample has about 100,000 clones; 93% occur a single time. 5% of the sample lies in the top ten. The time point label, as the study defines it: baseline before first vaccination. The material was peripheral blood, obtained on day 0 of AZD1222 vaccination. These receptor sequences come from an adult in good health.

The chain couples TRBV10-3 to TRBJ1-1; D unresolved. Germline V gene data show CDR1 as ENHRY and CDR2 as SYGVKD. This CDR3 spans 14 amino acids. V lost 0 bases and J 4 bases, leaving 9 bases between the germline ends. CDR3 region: CAISESARTTEAFF. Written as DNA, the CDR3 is TGTGCCATCAGTGAGTCAGCCAGGACCACTGAAGCTTTCTTT.

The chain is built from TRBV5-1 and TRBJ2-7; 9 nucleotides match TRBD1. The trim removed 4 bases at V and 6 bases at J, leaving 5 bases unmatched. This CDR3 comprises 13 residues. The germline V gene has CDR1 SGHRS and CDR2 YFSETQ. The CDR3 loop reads CASSLETGGEQYF. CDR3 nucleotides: TGCGCCAGCAGCCTCGAGACAGGGGGCGAGCAGTACTTC.

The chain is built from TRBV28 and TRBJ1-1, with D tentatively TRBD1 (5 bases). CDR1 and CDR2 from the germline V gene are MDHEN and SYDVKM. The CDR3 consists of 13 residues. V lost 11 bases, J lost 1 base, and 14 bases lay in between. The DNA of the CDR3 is TGTGCCTGGGGCTTAAGAGGGAACACTGAAGCTTTCTTT. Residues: CAWGLRGNTEAFF.

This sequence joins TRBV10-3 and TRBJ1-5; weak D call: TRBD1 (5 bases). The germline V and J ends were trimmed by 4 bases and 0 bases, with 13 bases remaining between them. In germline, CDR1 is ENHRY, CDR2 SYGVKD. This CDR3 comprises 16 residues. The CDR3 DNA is TGTGCCATCAGTGGGGGGTCCCAGAATAGCAATCAGCCCCAGCATTTT. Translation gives CAISGGSQNSNQPQHF.

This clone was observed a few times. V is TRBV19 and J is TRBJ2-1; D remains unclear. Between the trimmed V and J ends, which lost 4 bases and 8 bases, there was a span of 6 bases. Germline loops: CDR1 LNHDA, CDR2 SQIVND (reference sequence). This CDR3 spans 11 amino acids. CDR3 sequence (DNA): TGTGCCAGTAGTAATGGTGATGAGCAGTTCTTC. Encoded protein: CASSNGDEQFF. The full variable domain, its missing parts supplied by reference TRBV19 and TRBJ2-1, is DGGITQSPKYLFRKEGQNVTLSCEQNLNHDAMYWYRQDPGQGLRLIYYSQIVNDFQKGDIAEGYSVSREKKESFPLTVTSAQKNPTAFYLCASSNGDEQFFGPGTRLTVL.

The CDR3 protein is CASSPHAGTSRNEQFF. CDR3 sequence (DNA): TGTGCCAGCAGTCCCCACGCCGGGACTAGCAGGAATGAGCAGTTCTTC. The J gene is TRBJ2-1, the V gene TRBV6-4; 9 bases map to TRBD2. Germline V CDR1 and CDR2: MRHNA, SNTAGT. V lost 5 bases to trimming and J lost 7 bases; unmatched junction nucleotides: 12. This CDR3 spans 16 amino acids.

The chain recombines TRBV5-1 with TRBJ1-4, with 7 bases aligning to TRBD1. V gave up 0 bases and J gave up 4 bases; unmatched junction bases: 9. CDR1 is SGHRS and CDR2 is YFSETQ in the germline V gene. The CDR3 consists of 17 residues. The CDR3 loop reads CASSLESGTAHNEKLFF. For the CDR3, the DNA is TGCGCCAGCAGCTTGGAATCGGGGACAGCACATAATGAAAAACTGTTTTTT.

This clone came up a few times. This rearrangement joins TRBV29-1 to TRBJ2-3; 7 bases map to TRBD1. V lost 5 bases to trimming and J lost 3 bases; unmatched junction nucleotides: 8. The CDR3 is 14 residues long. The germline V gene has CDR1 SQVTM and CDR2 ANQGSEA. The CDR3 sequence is CSVSGGEGTDTQYF. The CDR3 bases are TGCAGCGTTTCAGGGGGAGAGGGAACAGATACGCAGTATTTT.

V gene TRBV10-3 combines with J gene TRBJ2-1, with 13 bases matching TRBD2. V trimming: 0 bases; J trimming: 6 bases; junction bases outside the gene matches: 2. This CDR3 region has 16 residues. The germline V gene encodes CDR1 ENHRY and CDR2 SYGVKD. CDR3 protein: CAISESLAGGLNEQFF. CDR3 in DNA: TGTGCCATCAGTGAGTCACTAGCGGGAGGGCTCAATGAGCAGTTCTTC.